These 27 T cell receptor beta chains were sequenced from one sample in a study of cytomegalovirus exposure and HLA in healthy donors. It was with 60 Vbeta and 13 Jbeta primers that the PCR ran. The repertoire was sequenced with immunoSEQ multiplex PCR; TCRdb's copy has only in-frame clones and lacks some. The sample includes 99,000 or so clones, 80% to 85% of them seen just once. Sample: PBMCs. The receptors were gathered from a man aged 25 to 40 in good health and CMV-seropositive.

V gene TRBV7-2 combines with J gene TRBJ1-1; possibly TRBD1 for D (5 bases). Germline V CDR1 and CDR2: SGHTA, FQGNSA. This CDR3 contains 14 residues. V shed 5 bases and J shed 4 bases, with 14 bases lying between them. The CDR3 DNA is TGTGCCAGCAGCCGCCAGACGGGGGTCACTGAAGCTTTCTTT. It is translated as CASSRQTGVTEAFF.

This chain links TRBV13 with TRBJ2-1, with 9 bases fitting TRBD1. The CDR3 covers 16 residues. CDR1 and CDR2 from the germline V gene are PRHDT and FYEKMQ (reference sequence). With V trimmed by 4 bases and J by 5 bases, 9 bases remained unmatched. This CDR3 is CASSSLPGQGNNEQFF. The DNA of the CDR3 is TGTGCCAGCAGCTCACTACCGGGACAGGGAAACAATGAGCAGTTCTTC.

This clone came up many times. V is TRBV2 and J is TRBJ1-4; 7 bases map to TRBD1. Losses at the gene ends were 6 bases for V and 7 bases for J; bases not matched to a gene: 8. The CDR3 runs 14 residues. From germline, CDR1 is SNHLY and CDR2 FYNNEI. CDR3 amino acids: CASRDRVGSEKLFF. The CDR3, as DNA: TGTGCCAGCAGAGACAGGGTGGGGAGTGAAAAACTGTTTTTT.

J is TRBJ1-1 and V is TRBV19; a possible D gene is TRBD1 (5 bases). Trimming stripped 3 bases from V and 4 bases from J, with 12 bases between. The CDR3 has 14 residues. The germline V gene has CDR1 LNHDA and CDR2 SQIVND (reference sequence). CDR3 loop: CASSIGGVSTEAFF. The DNA of the CDR3 is TGTGCCAGTAGTATTGGAGGGGTGAGCACTGAAGCTTTCTTT.

The V call is TRBV7-9, the J call TRBJ1-4, with 8 bases fitting TRBD1. This CDR3 has 14 amino acids. J gave up 8 bases and V 5 bases, and 7 bases lay outside the gene matches. Per germline, CDR1 SEHNR and CDR2 FQNEAQ (reference sequence). This CDR3 reads CASSIGQGGEKLFF. Written as DNA, the CDR3 is TGTGCCAGCAGCATCGGACAGGGTGGAGAAAAACTGTTTTTT.

The rearrangement uses TRBV4-1 and TRBJ2-2; D remains ambiguous. The V end was cut by 1 base, the J end by 4 bases, with 13 bases between. The germline gives CDR1 MGHRA, CDR2 YSYEKL. The CDR3 loop spans 16 amino acids. The CDR3 DNA is TGCGCCAGCAGCCAAGTATCTACGTTTCCCACCGGGGAGCTGTTTTTT. Protein: CASSQVSTFPTGELFF.

The rearrangement joins TRBV9 to TRBJ2-7; the match to TRBD2 covers 8 bases. Germline assignment: CDR1 SGDLS and CDR2 YYNGEE. J lost 4 bases, V lost 4 bases, and 10 bases had no gene match. The CDR3 has 15 residues. The CDR3 is CASSPRSGGIYEQYF. The CDR3 region has the DNA TGTGCCAGCAGCCCAAGGAGCGGGGGTATATACGAGCAGTACTTC.

This chain joins TRBV18 and TRBJ2-3, with D tentatively TRBD2 (6 bases). This CDR3 comprises 13 residues. Germline CDR1 KGHSH, CDR2 LQKENI. Trimming cost V 2 bases and J 3 bases, with 6 bases left between them. The CDR3 sequence is CASSPAGTDTQYF. CDR3 DNA sequence: TGTGCCAGCTCACCAGCGGGGACAGATACGCAGTATTTT.

V usage is TRBV5-1 and J usage is TRBJ1-1, with 7 bases that match TRBD1. Germline trimming cut 0 bases from V and 3 bases from J; bases unmatched to any gene: 8. The germline gives CDR1 SGHRS, CDR2 YFSETQ. The CDR3 extends over 16 amino acids. The CDR3 sequence: CASSLVGGRGYTEAFF. The CDR3 DNA reads as TGCGCCAGCAGCTTGGTAGGCGGCAGGGGGTACACTGAAGCTTTCTTT.

This clone came up once. The rearrangement links TRBV2 to TRBJ2-3; D is undetermined. Trimming shortened V by 4 bases and J by 0 bases, and 8 bases separated the two germline ends. This CDR3 contains 14 residues. Germline CDR1 reads SNHLY; CDR2 reads FYNNEI. The CDR3 is CASSVLSSTDTQYF. The CDR3 coding sequence is TGTGCCAGCAGTGTTTTGTCTAGCACAGATACGCAGTATTTT.

The rearrangement joins TRBV28 to TRBJ1-2, with TRBD1 matching 8 bases. The trim removed 5 bases at V and 8 bases at J, leaving 19 bases unmatched. Germline V gene data show CDR1 as MDHEN and CDR2 as SYDVKM. There are 17 residues in the CDR3. Written as DNA, the CDR3 is TGTGCCAGCAGTGCCAGGGGGCGCAGGGGAGGTTTCGAGGGCTACACCTTC. Translated: CASSARGRRGGFEGYTF.

As concerns this clone: The same CDR3 can be traced to other DNA sequences in this sample. J is TRBJ2-1 and V is TRBV28, with TRBD2 matching 7 bases. V lost 3 bases and J lost 5; bases outside the gene matches: 4. This CDR3 region has 14 residues. The V gene's germline CDR1 is MDHEN and CDR2 SYDVKM. CDR3 region: CASSFLAANNEQFF. The CDR3 nucleotides read TGTGCCAGCAGTTTCCTAGCGGCCAACAATGAGCAGTTCTTC. Drawing the rest from reference TRBV28 and TRBJ2-1, the complete variable domain is DVKVTQSSRYLVKRTGEKVFLECVQDMDHENMFWYRQDPGLGLRLIYFSYDVKMKEKGDIPEGYSVSREKKERFSLILESASTNQTSMYLCASSFLAANNEQFFGPGTRLTVL.

This clone showed up just a few times. The J gene is TRBJ2-1, the V gene TRBV10-3; TRBD2 aligns across 8 bases. Unmatched junction bases numbered 10, after V lost 8 bases and J lost 7 bases. The CDR3 is 14 amino acids. Germline CDR1 is ENHRY and CDR2 is SYGVKD. Here the CDR3 reads CAIGAGAGFNEQFF. The CDR3 region has the DNA TGTGCCATCGGAGCGGGGGCCGGTTTTAATGAGCAGTTCTTC.

V gene TRBV27 combines with J gene TRBJ2-7; 8 bases are a match to TRBD2. Germline CDR1 MNHEY, CDR2 SMNVEV (reference sequence). The CDR3 has 13 residues. Germline trimming cut 7 bases from V and 5 bases from J; bases unmatched to any gene: 7. CDR3 DNA: TGTGCCAGCACAAACGGGGGGGACCACGAGCAGTACTTC. It codes for CASTNGGDHEQYF.

V is TRBV6-1 and J is TRBJ1-4, with D hard to call. This CDR3 contains 14 residues. V was trimmed by 4 bases and J by 5 bases, leaving 11 bases between them. Germline CDR1 reads MNHNS; CDR2 reads SASEGT. Written as DNA, the CDR3 is TGTGCCAGCAGTGTATTCTCGGGAAATGAAAAACTGTTTTTT. Its translation is CASSVFSGNEKLFF.

The V call is TRBV9, the J call TRBJ2-1; 10 nucleotides match TRBD2. This CDR3 spans 16 amino acids. Germline lookup yields CDR1 SGDLS and CDR2 YYNGEE. V gave up 0 bases and J gave up 9 bases; unmatched junction bases: 9. The CDR3 DNA reads as TGTGCCAGCAGCGTAGAACCAGCGGGGGGGCGGGGTGAGCAGTTCTTC. Its protein product is CASSVEPAGGRGEQFF. The whole variable domain, remainder taken from reference TRBV9 and TRBJ2-1, is DSGVTQTPKHLITATGQRVTLRCSPRSGDLSVYWYQQSLDQGLQFLIQYYNGEERAKGNILERFSAQQFPDLHSELNLSSLELGDSALYFCASSVEPAGGRGEQFFGPGTRLTVL.

The J gene is TRBJ2-1, the V gene TRBV7-2; maybe TRBD2 (5 bases). Germline loops: CDR1 SGHTA, CDR2 FQGNSA. The germline V and J ends were trimmed by 7 bases and 9 bases, with 19 bases remaining between them. This CDR3 spans 14 amino acids. Here the CDR3 DNA reads TGTGCCAGCACTGCGACTCGGATGACTACTGAGCAGTTCTTC. Residues: CASTATRMTTEQFF.

This chain links TRBV2 with TRBJ2-1; weak D call: TRBD2 (5 bases). The V gene's germline CDR1 is SNHLY and CDR2 FYNNEI. The CDR3 covers 15 residues. V was trimmed by 3 bases and J by 8 bases, leaving 17 bases between them. The CDR3 DNA is TGTGCCAGCAGTGAGCGACCTCGGGGATCCGATGAGCAGTTCTTC. Encoded protein: CASSERPRGSDEQFF.

This clone was counted once. V is TRBV19 and J is TRBJ2-1, with D unclear. The germline V gene encodes CDR1 LNHDA and CDR2 SQIVND (reference sequence). The CDR3 has 13 residues. V lost 1 base and J lost 5, with 6 bases in between. CDR3 protein: CASSIGHDNEQFF. The CDR3 DNA reads as TGTGCCAGTAGTATAGGGCATGACAATGAGCAGTTCTTC.

The V gene is TRBV11-2, the J gene TRBJ2-4; D unresolved. The germline CDR1 and CDR2 sequences are SGHAT and FQNNGV. V was trimmed by 1 base and J by 15 bases, leaving 16 bases between them. The CDR3 covers 13 residues. CDR3: CASSLALQVARYF. The CDR3, as DNA: TGTGCCAGCAGCTTAGCCCTACAAGTAGCCCGGTACTTC.

V usage is TRBV13 and J usage is TRBJ2-1, with 7 bases identical to TRBD2. This CDR3 spans 16 amino acids. Trimming at V came to 5 bases and at J to 0 bases, leaving 7 bases not matched to a gene. Germline lookup yields CDR1 PRHDT and CDR2 FYEKMQ (reference sequence). In DNA, the CDR3 is TGTGCCAGCAGCAAAAAGCGGGGAAGCTCCTACAATGAGCAGTTCTTC. Its translation: CASSKKRGSSYNEQFF. Filled out from reference TRBV13 and TRBJ2-1, the complete variable domain reads AAGVIQSPRHLIKEKRETATLKCYPIPRHDTVYWYQQGPGQDPQFLISFYEKMQSDKGSIPDRFSAQQFSDYHSELNMSSLELGDSALYFCASSKKRGSSYNEQFFGPGTRLTVL.

The chain carries TRBV19 and TRBJ2-5, with a weak D call TRBD1 (5 bases). This CDR3 is built from 9 residues. Per germline, CDR1 LNHDA and CDR2 SQIVND (reference sequence). Trimming left V 11 bases short and J 7 bases short, with 8 bases between. The CDR3 loop is CAPRGTQYF. The DNA of the CDR3 is TGTGCCCCTAGGGGGACCCAGTACTTC.

The rearrangement links TRBV7-9 to TRBJ2-7; TRBD2 might be the D (6 bases). CDR1 and CDR2 from the germline V gene are SEHNR and FQNEAQ (reference sequence). The CDR3 is 14 residues long. V was trimmed by 4 bases and J by 0 bases, leaving 10 bases between them. The CDR3 DNA sequence: TGTGCCAGCAGCTCCGGGACTCGCTCCTACGAGCAGTACTTC. Translation gives CASSSGTRSYEQYF.

This clone was counted between two and nine times. The chain combines TRBV30 with TRBJ1-1, with 11 bases lining up with TRBD1. This CDR3 comprises 14 residues. Germline V lookup: CDR1 GTSNPN, CDR2 SVGIG (reference sequence). The trim removed 5 bases at V and 4 bases at J, leaving 6 bases unmatched. CDR3 bases: TGTGCCTGGGGGGACAGGGGGGAGGGCACTGAAGCTTTCTTT. It specifies CAWGDRGEGTEAFF. The full variable domain, its missing parts supplied by reference TRBV30 and TRBJ1-1, is SQTIHQWPATLVQPVGSPLSLECTVEGTSNPNLYWYRQAAGRGLQLLFYSVGIGQISSEVPQNLSASRPQDRQFILSSKKLLLSDSGFYLCAWGDRGEGTEAFFGQGTRLTVV.

Only a few counts were recorded for this clone. V and J are TRBV7-9 and TRBJ2-7; 7 positions match TRBD1. Trimming removed 1 base from V and 1 base from J; junction bases left unmatched: 10. Germline CDR1 SEHNR, CDR2 FQNEAQ (reference sequence). This CDR3 is 17 amino acids long. CDR3 nucleotide sequence: TGTGCCAGCAGCTTAGGACTTGCAGTCAGGGGGTCCTACGAGCAGTACTTC. It specifies CASSLGLAVRGSYEQYF.

The chain is built from TRBV7-9 and TRBJ2-7, with TRBD2 matching 11 bases. The ends lost 5 bases at V and 3 bases at J; junction bases unmatched: 6. The CDR3 runs to 15 residues. Germline V gene sequence: CDR1 SEHNR, CDR2 FQNEAQ (reference sequence). CDR3 loop: CASSLTSGGFYEQYF. DNA for the CDR3: TGTGCCAGCAGCCTAACTAGCGGGGGATTCTACGAGCAGTACTTC. The variable domain in full, with the rest retrieved from reference TRBV7-9 and TRBJ2-7, is DTGVSQNPRHKITKRGQNVTFRCDPISEHNRLYWYRQTLGQGPEFLTYFQNEAQLEKSRLLSDRFSAERPKGSFSTLEIQRTEQGDSAMYLCASSLTSGGFYEQYFGPGTRLTVT.

The genes are TRBV7-8 and TRBJ2-2; 12 nucleotides line up with TRBD2. V was pared by 2 bases and J by 3 bases, with 4 bases of the junction left unmatched. Per germline, CDR1 SGHVS and CDR2 FQNEAQ. This CDR3 contains 17 residues. CDR3: CASSLLAGGDYTGELFF. As DNA, the CDR3 is TGTGCCAGCAGCTTACTAGCGGGGGGGGATTACACCGGGGAGCTGTTTTTT.